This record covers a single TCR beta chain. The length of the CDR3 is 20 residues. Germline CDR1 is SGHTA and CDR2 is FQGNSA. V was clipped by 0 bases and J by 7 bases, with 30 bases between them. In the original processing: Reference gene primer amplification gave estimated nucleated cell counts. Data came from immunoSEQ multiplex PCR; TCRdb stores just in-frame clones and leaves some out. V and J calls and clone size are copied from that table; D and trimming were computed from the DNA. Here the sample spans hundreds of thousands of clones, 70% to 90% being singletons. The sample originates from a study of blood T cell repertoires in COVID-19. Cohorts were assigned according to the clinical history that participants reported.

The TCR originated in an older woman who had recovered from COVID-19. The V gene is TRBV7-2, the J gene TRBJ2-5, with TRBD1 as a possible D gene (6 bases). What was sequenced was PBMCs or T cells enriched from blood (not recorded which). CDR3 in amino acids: CASSLALSLLGRDKAGTQYF. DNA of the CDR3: TGTGCCAGCAGCTTAGCGCTGAGCCTTTTGGGCCGGGACAAGGCGGGGACCCAGTACTTC.